The T cell receptor (beta chain) under discussion was sequenced for a study of control samples from healthy donors and cancer patients. The assay was immunoSEQ multiplex PCR, and TCRdb's table has in-frame clones only and misses some. Of about 250,000 clones detected, around 79% appear once; the ten largest clones hold about an eighth. This clone was observed a single time. From germline, CDR1 is SGDLS and CDR2 YYNGEE. This CDR3 spans 16 amino acids. Trimming at V came to 4 bases and at J to 0 bases, leaving 4 bases not matched to a gene. Sequenced input: PBMCs. This chain uses TRBV9 with TRBJ2-2; 9 bases align to TRBD2. This TCR was sampled from a woman in her sixties with lung cancer. DNA of the CDR3: TGTGCCAGCAGCCGGACTAGCGTTGCGAACACCGGGGAGCTGTTTTTT. Its protein product is CASSRTSVANTGELFF.